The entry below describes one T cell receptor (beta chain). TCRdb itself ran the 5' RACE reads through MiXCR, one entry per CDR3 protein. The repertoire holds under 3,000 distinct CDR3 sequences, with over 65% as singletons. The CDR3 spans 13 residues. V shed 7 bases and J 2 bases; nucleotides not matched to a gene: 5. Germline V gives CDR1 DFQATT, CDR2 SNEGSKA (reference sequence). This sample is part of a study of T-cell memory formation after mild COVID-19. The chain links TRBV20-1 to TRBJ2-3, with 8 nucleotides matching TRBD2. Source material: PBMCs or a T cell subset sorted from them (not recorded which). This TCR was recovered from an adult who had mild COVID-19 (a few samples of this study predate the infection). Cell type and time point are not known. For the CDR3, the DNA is TGCAGTGGAGCAGCGGGGGTCACAGATACGCAGTATTTT. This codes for CSGAAGVTDTQYF.